Sequencing of this T cell receptor beta chain was carried out in a study of identifying expanded T cells in peripheral blood. Healthy donors had no documented immune events, such as infections, while sampled. The data were produced by immunoSEQ multiplex PCR, yet TCRdb's version contains in-frame clones alone and is incomplete. Among around 78,000 clones, approximately 84% were seen once, and the ten largest hold around 19%. Study results and caveats: Differentially abundant clones: 0.95 to 1.5 between replicates, about 15 at 2 to 3 weeks, approximately 19 at four. Across healthy donors, higher total template counts meant significantly greater roughly two-week count variance.

Trimming pared 4 bases from V and 4 bases from J, leaving 12 bases between. Germline CDR1 reads SGHDT; CDR2 reads YYEEEE. The CDR3 is 13 residues long. As regards this clone: The antigen remains unidentified.

The receptor was isolated from a person aged 18-70 years in good health. The sample consisted of blood. The chain carries TRBV5-6 and TRBJ2-7; no clear D gene. Written as DNA, the CDR3 is TGTGCCAGCAGCGTGGGCTACGGTTACGAGCAGTACTTC. It codes for CASSVGYGYEQYF.